This is a list of T cell receptor beta chains from one sample in a study of blood T cell repertoires in COVID-19. Clones were read by immunoSEQ multiplex PCR, and TCRdb kept only the in-frame ones, dropping some. The sample holds roughly 230,000 clones, approximately 82% seen once. Source material: peripheral blood. All receptors come from a man aged 40-50 years with active or convalescent COVID-19. CDR3s include the opening cysteine and the closing phenylalanine or tryptophan. A D gene is named only where the DNA matches it firmly. Rows may omit the clone size; those that give it use once, few, many or a size class.

d_gene | j_gene | abundance | len | v_gene | CDR3aa | CDR3nt
. | TRBJ2-2 | few | 15 | TRBV5-1 | CASSLGQQNTGELFF | TGCGCCAGCAGCTTGGGACAGCAGAACACCGGGGAGCTGTTTTTT
TRBD1 | TRBJ1-2 | few | 15 | TRBV3-1/TRBV3-2 | CASSQADRENYGYTF | TGTGCCAGCAGCCAAGCGGACAGGGAAAACTATGGCTACACCTTC
. | TRBJ1-2 | few | 14 | TRBV29-1 | CSVGFSARGYGYTF | TGCAGCGTTGGATTCTCCGCCAGGGGCTATGGCTACACCTTC
. | TRBJ1-5 | many | 15 | TRBV4-1 | CASSQDGGENQPQHF | TGCGCCAGCAGCCAAGATGGGGGGGAAAATCAGCCCCAGCATTTT
. | TRBJ1-6 | . | 15 | TRBV5-6 | CASSLQVSSNSPLHF | TGTGCCAGCAGCTTGCAGGTTTCCAGCAATTCACCCCTCCACTTT
TRBD1 | TRBJ1-1 | . | 15 | TRBV7-9 | CASSWGTGGNTEAFF | TGTGCCAGCAGCTGGGGGACAGGGGGGAACACTGAAGCTTTCTTT
. | TRBJ2-3 | once | 17 | TRBV19 | CASSIDLDSKNTDTQYF | TGTGCCAGTAGTATAGATCTGGACTCCAAAAACACAGATACGCAGTATTTT
. | TRBJ1-1 | . | 12 | TRBV5-4 | CASTGPYTEAFF | TGTGCCAGCACAGGGCCGTACACTGAAGCTTTCTTT
TRBD2 | TRBJ2-1 | once | 13 | TRBV20-1 | CSASGTTTNEQFF | TGCAGTGCTAGTGGGACTACGACCAATGAGCAGTTCTTC
. | TRBJ1-3 | . | 14 | TRBV5-1 | CASSSTEPGNTIYF | TGCGCCAGCAGCTCTACTGAGCCTGGAAACACCATATATTTT
. | TRBJ1-6 | . | 16 | TRBV4-1 | CASSQDSSGFFSPLHF | TGCGCCAGCAGCCAAGATTCATCAGGGTTCTTTTCACCCCTCCACTTT
TRBD2 | TRBJ2-7 | . | 15 | TRBV18 | CASSPGTSGSYEQYF | TGTGCCAGCTCACCGGGGACTAGCGGGAGTTACGAGCAGTACTTC
. | TRBJ2-5 | . | 14 | TRBV6-6 | CASSYGGQGETQYF | TGTGCCAGCAGTTATGGGGGCCAGGGGGAGACCCAGTACTTC
. | TRBJ1-2 | . | 16 | TRBV6-2/TRBV6-3 | CASSPQKPDSNYGYTF | TGTGCCAGCAGTCCACAAAAACCAGACAGTAACTATGGCTACACCTTC
TRBD1 | TRBJ2-7 | . | 15 | TRBV11-3 | CASSPRFEGAGEQYF | TGTGCCAGCAGCCCCCGATTTGAGGGGGCAGGCGAGCAGTACTTC
. | TRBJ1-4 | . | 17 | TRBV19 | CASSKRGGWQPNEKLFF | TGTGCCAGTAGTAAGCGGGGCGGATGGCAGCCTAATGAAAAACTGTTTTTT
TRBD2 | TRBJ2-1 | . | 15 | TRBV24-1 | CATSTGLAVNNEQFF | TGTGCCACCTCGACAGGACTAGCGGTTAACAATGAGCAGTTCTTC
TRBD1 | TRBJ1-6 | . | 16 | TRBV6-5 | CASSYNGGRGDSPLHF | TGTGCCAGCAGTTACAATGGGGGCAGGGGGGATTCACCCCTCCACTTT
. | TRBJ1-1 | . | 14 | TRBV6-5 | CASSLLDMNTEAFF | TGTGCCAGCAGTCTGCTCGACATGAACACTGAAGCTTTCTTT
. | TRBJ2-1 | . | 15 | TRBV6-5 | CASSYWDTPYNEQFF | TGTGCCAGCAGTTACTGGGACACCCCCTACAATGAGCAGTTCTTC
. | TRBJ1-2 | . | 13 | TRBV27 | CASSFRTDHGYTF | TGTGCCAGCAGTTTTCGGACAGATCATGGCTACACCTTC
TRBD2 | TRBJ2-3 | . | 16 | TRBV7-2 | CASSSKRGGYTDTQYF | TGTGCCAGCAGCTCCAAGCGGGGGGGATACACAGATACGCAGTATTTT
. | TRBJ2-7 | . | 15 | TRBV10-3 | CAISDGPGQSYEQYF | TGTGCCATCAGTGATGGTCCAGGGCAATCCTACGAGCAGTACTTC
TRBD2 | TRBJ2-3 | . | 13 | TRBV5-8 | CASSRGGTDTQYF | TGTGCCAGCAGCCGCGGGGGAACAGATACGCAGTATTTT
TRBD1 | TRBJ1-1 | . | 16 | TRBV4-3 | CASSQAWQGALAEAFF | TGCGCCAGCAGCCAAGCGTGGCAGGGGGCGCTTGCTGAAGCTTTCTTT
. | TRBJ2-7 | . | 12 | TRBV7-9 | CASSTQGREQYF | TGTGCCAGCAGTACACAGGGGAGGGAGCAGTACTTC
. | TRBJ2-2 | . | 11 | TRBV3-1/TRBV3-2 | CASGRGGELFF | TGTGCCAGCGGACGGGGCGGGGAGCTGTTTTTT
TRBD1 | TRBJ2-7 | . | 15 | TRBV27 | CASSLLQGAGYEQYF | TGTGCCAGCAGTTTATTGCAGGGGGCTGGGTACGAGCAGTACTTC
TRBD1 | TRBJ2-2 | . | 15 | TRBV5-4 | CASSLGQGVSGELFF | TGTGCCAGCAGCCTGGGACAGGGGGTTTCCGGGGAGCTGTTTTTT
. | TRBJ1-4 | . | 16 | TRBV19 | CASSESPKQLNEKLFF | TGTGCCAGTAGTGAGAGCCCCAAACAGCTTAATGAAAAACTGTTTTTT
TRBD1 | TRBJ2-1 | . | 15 | TRBV3-1/TRBV3-2 | CASSPGTGGYNEQFF | TGTGCCAGCAGCCCCGGCACAGGGGGTTACAATGAGCAGTTCTTC
. | TRBJ2-1 | few | 13 | TRBV10-1 | CASSRQEYNEQFF | TGCGCCAGCAGTCGACAGGAGTACAATGAGCAGTTCTTC
. | TRBJ1-5 | . | 13 | TRBV19 | CASSTGAYQPQHF | TGTGCCAGTAGTACAGGGGCGTATCAGCCCCAGCATTTT
. | TRBJ1-3 | . | 13 | TRBV7-9 | CASSLAGGNTIYF | TGTGCCAGCAGCTTAGCCGGTGGAAACACCATATATTTT
TRBD1 | TRBJ1-2 | . | 14 | TRBV2 | CASSMRGRDYGYTF | TGTGCCAGCAGTATGAGGGGGCGTGACTATGGCTACACCTTC
TRBD1 | TRBJ2-5 | . | 16 | TRBV6-2/TRBV6-3 | CASSLGTGGLGETQYF | TGTGCCAGCAGTTTAGGGACAGGGGGCTTAGGAGAGACCCAGTACTTC
. | TRBJ2-1 | . | 15 | TRBV5-8 | CASSFLGSSYNEQFF | TGTGCCAGCAGCTTTCTCGGGAGCTCCTACAATGAGCAGTTCTTC
TRBD1 | TRBJ1-2 | . | 15 | TRBV6-5 | CASSSGTGLYYGYTF | TGTGCCAGCAGCTCCGGGACAGGGCTTTACTATGGCTACACCTTC
. | TRBJ1-2 | . | 16 | TRBV7-2 | CASSLVSGQANYGYTF | TGTGCCAGCAGCTTAGTGTCAGGGCAAGCTAACTATGGCTACACCTTC
. | TRBJ1-1 | . | 13 | TRBV3-1/TRBV3-2 | CASSQATGTEAFF | TGTGCCAGCAGCCAGGCAACCGGGACTGAAGCTTTCTTT
TRBD1 | TRBJ1-1 | . | 17 | TRBV7-2 | CASSLVFQGAMNTEAFF | TGTGCCAGCAGCTTAGTCTTCCAGGGGGCCATGAACACTGAAGCTTTCTTT
TRBD1 | TRBJ1-3 | . | 16 | TRBV5-6 | CASSLYRGRDWNTIYF | TGTGCCAGCAGCTTATACAGGGGAAGGGACTGGAACACCATATATTTT
. | TRBJ1-2 | . | 14 | TRBV5-1 | CASSLGTDLYGYTF | TGCGCCAGCAGCTTGGGGACAGATCTCTATGGCTACACCTTC
TRBD1 | TRBJ2-7 | once | 15 | TRBV5-1 | CASSFPGTGSYEQYF | TGCGCCAGCAGCTTCCCCGGGACAGGGTCCTACGAGCAGTACTTC
TRBD1 | TRBJ1-2 | . | 16 | TRBV7-9 | CASRRVGQVANYGYTF | TGTGCCAGCAGACGTGTAGGACAGGTAGCTAACTATGGCTACACCTTC
. | TRBJ2-2 | . | 15 | TRBV18 | CASSPRPEGTGELFF | TGTGCCAGCTCACCACGGCCGGAGGGGACCGGGGAGCTGTTTTTT
. | TRBJ1-6 | . | 15 | TRBV30 | CAWKAMGRGSSPLHF | TGTGCCTGGAAAGCGATGGGCAGGGGAAGCTCACCCCTCCACTTT
TRBD2 | TRBJ2-4 | . | 17 | TRBV7-2 | CASSFPERELAKNIQYF | TGTGCCAGCAGCTTTCCCGAGCGGGAGCTAGCCAAAAACATTCAGTACTTC
TRBD1 | TRBJ2-2 | . | 16 | TRBV5-1 | CASSWLDRMGSGELFF | TGCGCCAGCAGCTGGTTGGACAGGATGGGGTCCGGGGAGCTGTTTTTT
TRBD1 | TRBJ1-1 | . | 14 | TRBV7-9 | CASSLTGSSTEAFF | TGTGCCAGCAGCCTGACAGGGAGTAGCACTGAAGCTTTCTTT
. | TRBJ2-7 | few | 15 | TRBV4-1 | CASSQDHPGPYEQYF | TGCGCCAGCAGCCAAGATCATCCAGGGCCCTACGAGCAGTACTTC
. | TRBJ2-3 | . | 17 | TRBV14 | CASSQERASQRSDTQYF | TGTGCCAGCAGCCAAGAAAGGGCTAGCCAAAGATCCGATACGCAGTATTTT
. | TRBJ2-5 | . | 13 | TRBV25-1 | CASSGPGLETQYF | TGTGCCAGCAGTGGCCCGGGTTTAGAGACCCAGTACTTC
TRBD1 | TRBJ1-2 | once | 13 | TRBV7-3 | CASSLGTDYGYTF | TGTGCCAGCAGCTTAGGGACAGACTATGGCTACACCTTC
. | TRBJ1-1 | few | 13 | TRBV12-3/TRBV12-4 | CASTLGGMTEAFF | TGTGCCAGCACCTTGGGGGGAATGACTGAAGCTTTCTTT
. | TRBJ2-2 | . | 14 | TRBV6-1 | CASSDQVLGGELFF | TGTGCCAGCAGTGACCAGGTCCTTGGCGGGGAGCTGTTTTTT
TRBD2 | TRBJ2-3 | . | 16 | TRBV7-3 | CASSPGGLGLADTQYF | TGTGCCAGCAGCCCGGGGGGACTAGGTTTGGCAGATACGCAGTATTTT
TRBD1 | TRBJ1-6 | . | 18 | TRBV24-1 | CATSEPHNGQGVRSPLHF | TGTGCCACCAGTGAACCGCATAATGGACAGGGAGTAAGATCACCCCTCCACTTT
. | TRBJ1-2 | . | 16 | TRBV4-3 | CASSQDFYRGEGGYTF | TGCGCCAGCAGCCAAGATTTCTACCGGGGGGAGGGTGGCTACACCTTC